This is a list of T cell receptor beta chains from one sample in a study of cytomegalovirus exposure and HLA in healthy donors. Some clones are missing from TCRdb's copy, which holds only in-frame ones; the method was immunoSEQ multiplex PCR. The profile shows roughly 140,000 clones, 60% to 80% of them singletons. The sequencing sample was made of PBMCs. The receptors were gathered from a woman in her 30s in good health and CMV-seronegative. The CDR3 runs from the conserved cysteine through the conserved F or W. Each record gives: J gene, V gene, clone size, D gene, CDR3 DNA, CDR3 protein. D genes are given only for firm matches. Expanded clones are given a class, and other clones once, few, many or no size at all.

TRBJ2-7 | TRBV6-6 | NA | TRBD2 | TGTGCCAGCAGTCAAACTAGCGGGGGAGGGGTCTACGAGCAGTACTTC | CASSQTSGGGVYEQYF
TRBJ2-3 | TRBV7-2 | NA | NA | TGTGCCAGCAGCCCGAGCAGGGGAGATACGCAGTATTTT | CASSPSRGDTQYF
TRBJ2-5 | TRBV5-1 | NA | TRBD2 | TGCGCCAGCAGTCCCGGCGGGACTACGACAGAGACCCAGTACTTC | CASSPGGTTTETQYF
TRBJ2-1 | TRBV5-5 | NA | TRBD2 | TGTGCCAGCAGCTTGGCTGGCGCGGGGGGCGGTGAGCAGTTCTTC | CASSLAGAGGGEQFF
TRBJ1-1 | TRBV6-5 | NA | NA | TGTGCCAGCAGTTACATTAGGTACAGGCGGAACACTGAAGCTTTCTTT | CASSYIRYRRNTEAFF
TRBJ2-5 | TRBV11-2 | NA | NA | TGTGCCAGCACCCCATCAGGAGAGACCCAGTACTTC | CASTPSGETQYF
TRBJ1-3 | TRBV2 | once | TRBD1 | TGTGCCAGCAGCCTAAGACAGGGTAGATTAGGAAACACCATATATTTT | CASSLRQGRLGNTIYF
TRBJ2-3 | TRBV9 | NA | NA | TGTGCCAGCAGCGCCCTGTCCGCGAGCACAGATACGCAGTATTTT | CASSALSASTDTQYF
TRBJ1-5 | TRBV7-2 | NA | NA | TGTGCCAGCAGCGATCAGTTTAGCAATCAGCCCCAGCATTTT | CASSDQFSNQPQHF
TRBJ2-2 | TRBV10-3 | NA | NA | TGTGCCATCAGTCCACAGGGGAACACCGGGGAGCTGTTTTTT | CAISPQGNTGELFF
TRBJ1-2 | TRBV6-5 | NA | TRBD1 | TGTGCCAGCAGAACGGGACAGGGCCATGGCTACACCTTC | CASRTGQGHGYTF
TRBJ1-2 | TRBV6-1 | NA | NA | TGTGCCAGCAGTGACGGGGGACGGGGGATTAGAAGAGACTATGGCTACACCTTC | CASSDGGRGIRRDYGYTF
TRBJ1-5 | TRBV9 | once | NA | TGTGCCAGCAGCGTAGGGGGCAGGGAGGGACAGCCCCAGCATTTT | CASSVGGREGQPQHF
TRBJ1-2 | TRBV6-1 | NA | TRBD1 | TGTGCCAGCAGGAGGGACAGGACCGCCTATGGCTACACCTTC | CASRRDRTAYGYTF
TRBJ2-3 | TRBV5-4 | NA | NA | TGTGCCAGCAGCGAAGGAGAATCTAGCACAGATACGCAGTATTTT | CASSEGESSTDTQYF
TRBJ1-5 | TRBV5-1 | NA | NA | TGCGCCAGCAGCTTGGTTGGGGGGATAGGCAATCAGCCCCAGCATTTT | CASSLVGGIGNQPQHF
TRBJ1-1 | TRBV2 | NA | TRBD1 | TGTGCCAGCAGGGGACAGGACGGAAGGGCTGAAGCTTTCTTT | CASRGQDGRAEAFF
TRBJ1-2 | TRBV7-9 | NA | TRBD1 | TGTGCCAGCAGCTTACGGGACAGCAAAATGGGTGGCTACACCTTC | CASSLRDSKMGGYTF
TRBJ1-1 | TRBV6-5 | NA | NA | TGTGCCAGCAGTTACTCCTCGACACGACCCAACACTGAAGCTTTCTTT | CASSYSSTRPNTEAFF
TRBJ2-5 | TRBV30 | NA | TRBD2 | TGTGCCTGGAGTGGTAAGCGGGGGGTCCCCGAGACCCAGTACTTC | CAWSGKRGVPETQYF
TRBJ1-1 | TRBV7-3 | NA | TRBD1 | TGTGCCAGCAGCCCGACAGGGAACTCGAGGAACACTGAAGCTTTCTTT | CASSPTGNSRNTEAFF
TRBJ2-7 | TRBV9 | NA | TRBD1 | TGTGCCAGCAGCGGAGGAGGAGGACAGGGGCAAGAGCAGTACTTC | CASSGGGGQGQEQYF
TRBJ2-6 | TRBV7-9 | NA | NA | TGTGCCAGCAGCCCAGCGGGACAGGAAAGCTCTGGGGCCAACGTCCTGACTTTC | CASSPAGQESSGANVLTF
TRBJ2-7 | TRBV10-2 | NA | TRBD2 | TGCGCCAGCAGGGAAGGACTAGTCTCCGCCGAGCAGTACTTC | CASREGLVSAEQYF